This is a list of T cell receptor beta chains from one sample in a study of shared clonotypes between healthy human individuals. Assay: immunoSEQ multiplex PCR; the TCRdb copy retains only in-frame clones and omits some. The repertoire has a few million clones, 80% to 95% of them found once; the top ten carry 0.37%. Sequenced sample: naive CD4+ T cells from PBMCs. The source is a man aged 18 to 35 in good health. Some clones in this sample may be carry-over from other donors' samples. The CDR3 runs from the conserved cysteine through the conserved F or W. A D gene is named only where the DNA matches it firmly. Rows may omit the clone size; those that give it use once, few, many or a size class.

.,TRBJ2-3,.,TRBV27,CASSRGLRSVTQYF,TGTGCCAGCAGCCGCGGACTTAGGTCGGTTACGCAGTATTTT
.,TRBJ1-1,.,TRBV15,CATSRGSLAEAFF,TGTGCCACCAGCAGAGGATCTCTAGCTGAAGCTTTCTTT
.,TRBJ2-3,TRBD1,TRBV2,CASSRQGSTDTQYF,TGTGCCAGCAGTCGACAGGGGAGCACAGATACGCAGTATTTT
.,TRBJ1-1,.,TRBV27,CASSLSGIARAAEAFF,TGTGCCAGCAGTTTATCGGGTATAGCCAGGGCTGCTGAAGCTTTCTTT
.,TRBJ2-1,.,TRBV19,CASSTPPVDEQFF,TGTGCCAGTAGTACCCCCCCAGTCGATGAGCAGTTCTTC
.,TRBJ1-4,.,TRBV30,CAWSEVPTEKLFF,TGTGCCTGGAGTGAGGTACCCACTGAAAAACTGTTTTTT
.,TRBJ1-1,.,TRBV28,CASSSFTEAFF,TGTGCCAGCAGTTCATTCACTGAAGCTTTCTTT
.,TRBJ1-3,.,TRBV5-1,CASSPDRLSGNTIYF,TGCGCCAGCAGTCCGGACCGCCTCTCTGGAAACACCATATATTTT
.,TRBJ1-4,.,TRBV27,CASSGGGLGEKLFF,TGTGCCAGCAGTGGGGGCGGGTTGGGCGAAAAACTGTTTTTT
.,TRBJ1-4,.,TRBV5-1,CASSLEGQGRNEKLFF,TGCGCCAGCAGCTTGGAAGGGCAGGGGCGAAATGAAAAACTGTTTTTT
.,TRBJ1-2,.,TRBV7-2,CASSLAPYGYTF,TGTGCCAGCAGCTTAGCACCTTATGGCTACACCTTC
once,TRBJ2-7,.,TRBV5-8,CASSLGGQHAPGPYEQYF,TGTGCCAGCAGCTTAGGAGGACAACACGCCCCAGGGCCCTACGAGCAGTACTTC
.,TRBJ2-7,.,TRBV18,CASSPRHSYEQYF,TGTGCCAGCTCCCCGAGGCATAGCTACGAGCAGTACTTC
.,TRBJ2-1,.,TRBV7-2,CASSLWTPGAEQFF,TGTGCCAGCAGCTTATGGACCCCGGGAGCGGAGCAGTTCTTC
.,TRBJ2-1,.,TRBV11-3,CASSLTGIGSYNEQFF,TGTGCCAGCAGCTTAACTGGGATTGGGTCCTACAATGAGCAGTTCTTC
.,TRBJ2-7,.,TRBV28,CASRAGRRPSSYEQYF,TGTGCCAGCAGGGCTGGACGGCGGCCGAGCTCCTACGAGCAGTACTTC
.,TRBJ1-3,.,TRBV2,CASSALGAPTGNTIYF,TGTGCCAGCAGTGCCCTCGGGGCGCCGACTGGAAACACCATATATTTT
.,TRBJ1-1,.,TRBV28,CASSSTGNTEAFF,TGTGCCAGCAGTTCGACAGGGAACACTGAAGCTTTCTTT
.,TRBJ1-4,TRBD1,TRBV5-1,CASSLSPTGRLEKLFF,TGCGCCAGCAGCTTGTCTCCGACAGGGCGGTTGGAAAAACTGTTTTTT
.,TRBJ2-1,TRBD2,TRBV7-8,CASSFERGLQFF,TGTGCCAGCAGCTTTGAGCGGGGGCTACAGTTCTTC
.,TRBJ1-4,.,TRBV6-1,CASSDSPGDNEKLFF,TGTGCCAGCAGTGACAGTCCGGGGGACAATGAAAAACTGTTTTTT
.,TRBJ1-5,.,TRBV5-8,CASSAEGNQPQHF,TGTGCCAGCAGCGCGGAGGGCAATCAGCCCCAGCATTTT
.,TRBJ2-7,TRBD1,TRBV9,CASSVDGTGTIYEQYF,TGTGCCAGCAGCGTAGATGGGACAGGGACTATCTACGAGCAGTACTTC
.,TRBJ2-3,.,TRBV5-4,CASSFRVRDTQYF,TGTGCCAGCAGCTTCAGGGTACGAGATACGCAGTATTTT